One and the same sample provided the 9 T cell receptor beta chains below, sequenced in a study of sequential checkpoint blockade in melanoma. Treatment: randomized to nivolumab then ipilimumab (arm A) or the reverse (arm B). Here immunoSEQ multiplex PCR was the method, and the copy in TCRdb shows in-frame clones only, minus some. The table lists some 19,000 clones, around 30% of them singletons. The source was tumor tissue (inferred from file names), collected from a patient given nivolumab and ipilimumab in sequence. The receptors here all came from a human donor with melanoma.

This clone was detected once. J is TRBJ2-1 and V is TRBV28; 10 bases are shared with TRBD2. Trimming took 7 bases from V and 7 from J; bases not matched to a gene: 16. The CDR3 has 17 residues. Per the germline V gene, CDR1 is MDHEN and CDR2 is SYDVKM. This CDR3 reads CASTPAGLAGVSNEQFF. The CDR3 DNA sequence: TGTGCCAGCACCCCAGCGGGGCTAGCGGGAGTATCGAATGAGCAGTTCTTC. The entire variable domain, with the rest obtained from reference TRBV28 and TRBJ2-1, is as follows: DVKVTQSSRYLVKRTGEKVFLECVQDMDHENMFWYRQDPGLGLRLIYFSYDVKMKEKGDIPEGYSVSREKKERFSLILESASTNQTSMYLCASTPAGLAGVSNEQFFGPGTRLTVL.

V usage is TRBV28 and J usage is TRBJ1-5, with TRBD1 matching 11 bases. The germline gives CDR1 MDHEN, CDR2 SYDVKM. Losses at the gene ends were 6 bases for V and 5 bases for J; bases not matched to a gene: 3. This CDR3 has 14 residues. CDR3 in amino acids: CASSRTGGYQPQHF. The CDR3 DNA is TGTGCCAGCAGCAGGACAGGGGGCTATCAGCCCCAGCATTTT.

V and J are TRBV25-1 and TRBJ1-1; D ambiguous. Trimming shortened V by 2 bases and J by 2 bases, and 6 bases separated the two germline ends. The CDR3 contains 13 residues. Germline-derived CDR1 and CDR2 are MGHDK and SYGVNS. Written as DNA, the CDR3 is TGTGCCAGCAGTGAAGCCCAAAACACTGAAGCTTTCTTT. As protein: CASSEAQNTEAFF.

In this sample, this clone turned up a few times. J is TRBJ1-5 and V is TRBV6-8, with a possible D match to TRBD1 (5 bases). Per germline, CDR1 MNHGY and CDR2 SAAAGT. V lost 9 bases to trimming and J lost 4 bases, with 13 bases between them. The CDR3 contains 13 residues. The CDR3 here is CASSGTLNQPQHF. CDR3 coding DNA: TGTGCCAGTTCTGGGACCCTTAATCAGCCCCAGCATTTT.

This clone appeared a few times. This rearrangement joins TRBV6-8 to TRBJ1-3; 7 positions agree with TRBD1. CDR3 length: 14 amino acids. Germline V gene sequence: CDR1 MNHGY, CDR2 SAAAGT. V was clipped by 4 bases and J by 3 bases; unmatched bases: 3. The CDR3 spells CASSSRGFGNTIYF. CDR3 sequence (DNA): TGTGCCAGCAGTTCCAGGGGGTTTGGAAACACCATATATTTT.

The chain links TRBV16 to TRBJ1-4; D perhaps matches TRBD1 (5 bases). Trimming removed 0 bases from V and 7 bases from J, with 9 bases in between. Germline assignment: CDR1 KGHSY and CDR2 FQNENV. The CDR3 has 14 amino acids. The CDR3 DNA follows: TGTGCCAGCAGCCAATCAGGGACCGGTGAAAAACTGTTTTTT. Translation gives CASSQSGTGEKLFF.

The V call is TRBV6-8, the J call TRBJ2-7; 11 nucleotides line up with TRBD2. Germline V lookup: CDR1 MNHGY, CDR2 SAAAGT. The CDR3 is made up of 17 amino acids. J gave up 1 base and V 2 bases, and 7 bases lay outside the gene matches. For the CDR3, the DNA is TGTGCCAGCAGTTACACCCTGCTAGCGGGAGGATCCTACGAGCAGTACTTC. Protein: CASSYTLLAGGSYEQYF.

The chain employs TRBV15 and TRBJ2-7; D is tentatively TRBD1 or TRBD2 (5 bases each). Germline assignment: CDR1 LNHNV and CDR2 YYDKDF (reference sequence). V was cut by 3 bases and J by 6 bases, with 18 bases left in between. The CDR3 contains 15 residues. This CDR3 is CATSSPYREGPEQYF. CDR3 sequence (DNA): TGTGCCACCAGCAGTCCATATCGCGAGGGGCCCGAGCAGTACTTC. The whole variable domain, remainder taken from reference TRBV15 and TRBJ2-7, is DAMVIQNPRYQVTQFGKPVTLSCSQTLNHNVMYWYQQKSSQAPKLLFHYYDKDFNNEADTPDNFQSRRPNTSFCFLDIRSPGLGDTAMYLCATSSPYREGPEQYFGPGTRLTVT.

By share, this clone counts as medium-sized. This chain connects TRBV6-8 to TRBJ2-3, with no clear D. V shed 6 bases and J shed 0 bases, with 7 bases lying between them. The CDR3 consists of 13 residues. In germline, CDR1 is MNHGY, CDR2 SAAAGT. This CDR3 is CASSFSSTDTQYF. In DNA, the CDR3 is TGTGCCAGCAGCTTCTCTAGCACAGATACGCAGTATTTT.